This T cell receptor (beta chain) comes out of a study of T cells in Graves' hyperthyroidism and ophthalmopathy. Study-level findings and limits: Ophthalmopathy and stable hyperthyroidism were separated by a 13 V-J model. Most clonotypes that expanded in the thyroid above 0.001 also showed up in blood.

This clonotype was seen ten or more times. No antigen is known for it. Sequence at one end of the junction differs from germline and may be a read error. Approximately 10 ml of fresh peripheral blood supplied the PBMCs. The germline V gene has CDR1 LGHDT and CDR2 YNNKEL (reference sequence). The CDR3 has 12 amino acids. RNA transcripts yielded amplified TCR beta CDR3 regions. First-round RT-PCR of the TCR CDR3 relied on the HTBI primer set. TCRdb used MiXCR to reprocess the multiplex PCR reads, holding one entry per CDR3 protein. This table holds 500,000 to 650,000 distinct CDR3 sequences, approximately 15% found once.

This TCR was recovered from a woman in her 50s with Graves' ophthalmopathy. What was sequenced was blood. The V call is TRBV3-1, the J call TRBJ1-1; D uncertain. CDR3 DNA sequence: TGTGCCAGCAGCCAAACCCTAAGGCAGATGGTCTTT. Protein: CASSQTLRQMVF.